This T cell receptor beta chain was recovered during a study of low-dose radiotherapy and immunotherapy resistance in tumors. About the research overall: Participants in Cohort 1 were administered 0.5 Gy per fraction at 2-week intervals, to a cumulative dose of 6.5 Gy.

CDR1 is SEHNR, CDR2 FQNEAQ, per germline (reference sequence). This CDR3 has 17 residues. Unmatched junction bases numbered 4, after V lost 4 bases and J lost 0 bases. In its sample, this clonotype was seen many times. Time point: after trial treatment. Treatment reported: LDRT plus nivolumab, ipilimumab, low-dose cyclophosphamide and aspirin (RACIN trial). As their treatment, donors received nivolumab, ipilimumab, aspirin, low-dose cyclophosphamide and low-dose radiotherapy. Each patient who was eligible had an advanced solid tumor with no tumor-infiltrating lymphocytes. Both TCRalpha and TCRbeta chains were reverse transcribed with V-gene-specific primers. It was with a constant-region primer and a V-primer adapter that TCRs were amplified over around 18 PCR cycles. TCRdb passed the reads through MiXCR, listing each CDR3 protein once. The sample holds fewer than 110,000 distinct CDR3 sequences, less than 25% seen once.

The chain employs TRBV7-9 and TRBJ2-1; 12 bases map to TRBD2. Sample: PBMCs, taken after low-dose radiotherapy plus immunotherapy. This clonotype originated in a male donor with prostate cancer. CDR3 in amino acids: CASSYRTSGDSYNEQFF. CDR3 DNA: TGTGCCAGCAGCTACAGGACTAGCGGGGACTCCTACAATGAGCAGTTCTTC.